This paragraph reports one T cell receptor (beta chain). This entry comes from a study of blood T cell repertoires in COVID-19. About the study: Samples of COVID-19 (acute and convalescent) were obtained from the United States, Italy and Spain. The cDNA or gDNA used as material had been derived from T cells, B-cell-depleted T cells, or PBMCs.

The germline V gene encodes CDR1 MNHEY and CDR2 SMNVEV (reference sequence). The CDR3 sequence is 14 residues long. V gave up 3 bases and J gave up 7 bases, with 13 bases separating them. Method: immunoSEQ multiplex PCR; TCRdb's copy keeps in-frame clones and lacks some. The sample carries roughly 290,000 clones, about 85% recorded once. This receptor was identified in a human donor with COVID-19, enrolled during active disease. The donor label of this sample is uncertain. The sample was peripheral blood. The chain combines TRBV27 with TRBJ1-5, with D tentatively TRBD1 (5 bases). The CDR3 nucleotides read TGTGCCAGCAGTTTGGGCAGGGTTCACCAGCCCCAGCATTTT. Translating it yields CASSLGRVHQPQHF.